This TCR beta chain derives from a study of cytomegalovirus exposure and HLA in healthy donors. To note about this clone: Its specificity is not known.

This PCR relied on a set of 60 Vbeta primers and 13 Jbeta primers. The table came from immunoSEQ multiplex PCR; TCRdb's copy has only in-frame clones and leaves some out. Of more than 150,000 clones listed, 75% to 85% were seen once; the top ten hold around 1.2%. Study-level results: Prior analysis indicated that the majority of TCR beta V segments exhibited productivity approximately 90% or approximately 30% of the time.

The CDR3 loop spans 13 amino acids. V was clipped by 1 base and J by 3 bases, with 7 bases between them. Germline V gives CDR1 SGHDT, CDR2 YYEEEE. The specimen sequenced was PBMCs. The TCR sequence derives from a girl aged 2-10 years in good health and CMV-seropositive. This chain uses TRBV5-6 with TRBJ1-2; unclear D gene. The DNA for the CDR3 is TGTGCCAGCAGCTTGATCCTAGACTATGGCTACACCTTC. It yields the protein CASSLILDYGYTF.